Detailed here is one T cell receptor beta chain. Its antigen is undetermined. PCR used 60 Vbeta primers and 13 Jbeta primers. Using immunoSEQ multiplex PCR, the repertoire was profiled, and TCRdb retains in-frame clones only, with some absent. Of about 140,000 clones in the sample, around 80% were seen once. This sample is part of a study of cytomegalovirus exposure and HLA in healthy donors. Whole-study results and caveats: Accurate HLA-A and HLA-B prediction from TCR beta sequences was reported for most subjects. Equally common other TCR beta chains were less clonally expanded than HLA-associated ones, a later analysis found.

Germline CDR1 reads MNHEY; CDR2 reads SMNVEV (reference sequence). The CDR3 totals 14 residues. Between the trimmed V and J ends, which lost 3 bases and 5 bases, there was a span of 11 bases. As for the donors, each was a healthy bone marrow donor. The receptor was isolated from a man aged 18 to 30 in good health and CMV-seropositive. The rearrangement links TRBV27 to TRBJ2-1; D possibly corresponds to TRBD1 (7 bases). Material: PBMCs. In DNA form, the CDR3 reads TGTGCCAGCAGTTTCCCAGGGGGGAACAATGAGCAGTTCTTC. Protein product: CASSFPGGNNEQFF.